These T cell receptor beta chains were read from a single sample in a study of OX40 agonist ivuxolimab in advanced cancers. Libraries were prepared by immunoSEQ multiplex PCR; TCRdb keeps only in-frame clonotypes and omits some of them. The sample has under 80,000 clones; around 86% are singletons. Sequenced here: CD4+ or CD8+ T cells sorted from blood, sampled in a trial of the OX40 agonist ivuxolimab. The receptors come from an adult with an advanced solid tumor such as melanoma, head and neck, liver or kidney cancer. Both conserved end residues are part of each CDR3. D genes are given only for firm matches. The listing skips clone size in some rows; elsewhere it reads once, few, many or a size class.

>TRBJ1-5|TRBV27|-|-
TGTGCCAGCAGTTCCAATAAGGGACAGCCCCAGCATTTT
CASSSNKGQPQHF
>TRBJ2-7|TRBV5-5|-|-
TGTGCCAGCAGCTTACCCCCGACCGAGCAGTACTTC
CASSLPPTEQYF
>TRBJ2-7|TRBV29-1|-|-
TGCAGCGTTGAAGATCAGGGGTTTGGCTCTAACGAGCAGTACTTC
CSVEDQGFGSNEQYF
>TRBJ1-4|TRBV19|-|-
TGTGCCAGTAGTACCCGTCCCCGGGGAGCGAATGAAAAACTGTTTTTT
CASSTRPRGANEKLFF
>TRBJ2-3|TRBV5-4|-|-
TGTGCCAGCAGCGGGAGAGGGAGTCCCACAGATACGCAGTATTTT
CASSGRGSPTDTQYF
>TRBJ2-1|TRBV11-1|-|few
TGTGCCAGCACCCTTGGCGGGCGTCCTACAAAGTTCTTC
CASTLGGRPTKFF
>TRBJ1-5|TRBV19|-|-
TGTGCCAGCAGTATAGATCGGCGCGGGGCCCTGGCAGATCCGCCTCAGCCCCAGCATTTT
CASSIDRRGALADPPQPQHF
>TRBJ1-1|TRBV28|-|-
TGTGCCAGCAGCTCGACAGCAGTGAACTCTGAAGCTTTCTTT
CASSSTAVNSEAFF
>TRBJ1-2|TRBV19|-|few
TGTGCCAGTAGAGTGGGTTACGGCTACACCTTC
CASRVGYGYTF
>TRBJ1-2|TRBV6-5|-|-
TGTGCCAGCAGCCCTTTCGGGGGTGGCTACACCTTC
CASSPFGGGYTF
>TRBJ2-3|TRBV18|TRBD1|-
TGTGCCAGCTCACCACGACAGGGATACACAGATACGCAGTATTTT
CASSPRQGYTDTQYF
>TRBJ1-2|TRBV5-1|TRBD1|once
TGCGCCAGCAGCTTTATGCAGGGGGCCCGATATGGCTACACCTTC
CASSFMQGARYGYTF
>TRBJ1-2|TRBV9|-|-
TGTGCCAGCTGGGGCACAGACTCGTATGGCTACACCTTC
CASWGTDSYGYTF
>TRBJ2-2|TRBV6-6|-|-
TGTGCCAGCAGTTTTCCACGGGGGGAGCTGTTTTTT
CASSFPRGELFF
>TRBJ1-2|TRBV27|-|-
TGTGCCAGCAGTTTATTGCTGGGGTTGGCTGGCTACACCTTC
CASSLLLGLAGYTF
>TRBJ1-1|TRBV19|-|-
TGTGCCAGTAGTAAAGGACACTACGCTGAAGCTTTCTTT
CASSKGHYAEAFF
>TRBJ1-2|TRBV5-1|-|-
TGCGCCAGCAGCTCGGGAGGGGCCTATGGCTACACCTTC
CASSSGGAYGYTF
>TRBJ1-6|TRBV5-1|TRBD1|once
TGCGCCAGCAGCCCCTCGGGGACAGGAAATTCACCCCTCCACTTT
CASSPSGTGNSPLHF
>TRBJ1-6|TRBV27|-|-
TGTGCCAGCAGCCGACCCCGGGGCCCTGGATCACCCCTCCACTTT
CASSRPRGPGSPLHF
>TRBJ2-5|TRBV28|-|-
TGTGCCAGCAGTACGACCGCGTTGGAGACCCAGTACTTC
CASSTTALETQYF
>TRBJ1-2|TRBV19|-|-
TGTGCCAGCAATAAAGGGCGGATCTATGGCTACACCTTC
CASNKGRIYGYTF
>TRBJ2-2|TRBV5-1|-|-
TGCGCCAGCAGCTTGTACAGTACCGGGGAGCTGTTTTTT
CASSLYSTGELFF
>TRBJ1-1|TRBV30|-|few
TGTGCCTGGAGTAGGAGCACTGAAGCTTTCTTT
CAWSRSTEAFF
>TRBJ1-1|TRBV21-1|-|-
TGTGCCAGCAGTGGGACAGTCCCGATCCTGATGAACACTGAAGCTTTCTTT
CASSGTVPILMNTEAFF
>TRBJ1-2|TRBV28|-|few
TGTGCCAGCAGTTTTACCATGTCTAGGGGCTACACCTTC
CASSFTMSRGYTF
>TRBJ1-5|TRBV19|TRBD1|-
TGTGCCAGTCGACAGGGCGATCAGCCCCAGCATTTT
CASRQGDQPQHF
>TRBJ2-5|TRBV11-2|-|-
TGTGCCAGCAGCTTAGGCTCCGGGAGTGGGGAGACCCAGTACTTC
CASSLGSGSGETQYF
>TRBJ2-2|TRBV30|TRBD2|-
TGTGCCTGGAGTGTACTCGAGGGACTAGCGGCCTACACCGGGGAGCTGTTTTTT
CAWSVLEGLAAYTGELFF
>TRBJ1-6|TRBV28|TRBD1|-
TGTGCCAGCAGGGGGAGGGGGCCCTCCTATAATTCACCCCTCCACTTT
CASRGRGPSYNSPLHF
>TRBJ2-1|TRBV10-1|TRBD2|-
TGCGCCAGCAGTGAGGTGATAGCGGGAGCTTACAATGAGCAGTTCTTC
CASSEVIAGAYNEQFF
>TRBJ2-3|TRBV7-8|TRBD1|-
TGTGCCAGCAGCGCACAAACCGGGACAGCAGATACGCAGTATTTT
CASSAQTGTADTQYF
>TRBJ2-1|TRBV2|TRBD2|-
TGTGCCAGCAAAAAAACGGGAGGGCCCGTGTATGAGCAGTTCTTC
CASKKTGGPVYEQFF
>TRBJ2-7|TRBV19|TRBD2|-
TGTGCCAGTAGTATTACTAGCGGCCCCTACGAGCAGTACTTC
CASSITSGPYEQYF
>TRBJ2-2|TRBV27|TRBD1|-
TGTGCCAGCAGTTCAACCGGGACAGGGTGGACCGGGGAGCTGTTTTTT
CASSSTGTGWTGELFF
>TRBJ1-5|TRBV21-1|-|-
TGTGCCAGCAGCACCTCAAGGGACCCTCAGCCCCAGCATTTT
CASSTSRDPQPQHF
>TRBJ1-1|TRBV19|TRBD1|once
TGTGCCAGTAGTAAGGACAGGGGGCGGACTGAAGCTTTCTTT
CASSKDRGRTEAFF
>TRBJ2-2|TRBV28|-|-
TGTGCCAGCACCCTCGAAGCCACCGGGGAGCTGTTTTTT
CASTLEATGELFF
>TRBJ2-7|TRBV5-8|TRBD1|-
TGTGCCAGCAGCTTACGGACAGGGACGGTCCCCTACGAGCAGTACTTC
CASSLRTGTVPYEQYF
>TRBJ2-2|TRBV7-9|TRBD1|-
TGTGCCAGCAGCGGGGGACAGGGGGGAGCCGGGGAGCTGTTTTTT
CASSGGQGGAGELFF
>TRBJ1-4|TRBV27|-|few
TGTGCCAGCAGTTTATCCAGAACCGGCAGGGGCGAAAAACTGTTTTTT
CASSLSRTGRGEKLFF
>TRBJ1-2|TRBV5-1|-|-
TGCGCCAGCAGCTTGGATGCGGGGGCGAGGGGCTACACCTTC
CASSLDAGARGYTF
>TRBJ2-7|TRBV25-1|TRBD1|once
TGTGCCAGCAGTTATGGGACAGGAGGATACGAGCAGTACTTC
CASSYGTGGYEQYF
>TRBJ1-1|TRBV7-9|TRBD1|-
TGTGCCAGCACCATCGACAGGGGGGGAAACACTGAAGCTTTCTTT
CASTIDRGGNTEAFF
>TRBJ1-1|TRBV5-4|-|-
TGTGCCAGCAGCGTACCGACAGGCTCCACCACATTT
CASSVPTGSTTF
>TRBJ2-7|TRBV6-6|-|-
TGTGCCAGCACCGGACAGATCTACGAGCAGTACTTC
CASTGQIYEQYF
>TRBJ1-3|TRBV11-3|TRBD1|-
TGTGCCAGCAGCACTCAGGGGGGTGCTGGAAACACCATATATTTT
CASSTQGGAGNTIYF